The clone carrying this T cell receptor (beta chain) has a handful of counts. Its antigen is currently unknown. The V gene end was trimmed by 6 bases and the J gene end by 5 bases; junction bases not matched to a gene: 20. Germline V lookup: CDR1 MGHDK, CDR2 SYGVNS. The CDR3 sequence is 18 residues long. TCRdb independently ran MiXCR on the reads; one entry per CDR3 protein. Here the sample spans 300,000 to 400,000 distinct CDR3 sequences, almost 30% being singletons. The data derive from a study of T cell repertoires in cytomegalovirus infection. Across the whole study: Use of recently identified HLA-C-restricted and well-studied HLA-B-restricted CMV epitopes was part of the study. Through public TCR beta signatures, both CMV infection and matching HLA type were indicated. Study-level results: People with CMV and the relevant HLA were identified by cumulative public TCR beta family frequency. HLA-C-restricted CMV clonotypes gave the most frequent clonotype in two of eight donors.

Material: cultured PBMCs, obtained from culture after CMV antigen stimulation. The chain is built from TRBV25-1 and TRBJ2-5; 8 bases map to TRBD2. The receptor was derived from a human donor in good health (CMV status not recorded). Some clones in this sample may be carry-over from other donors' samples. CDR3 loop: CASREALAGKYGKETQYF. CDR3 DNA sequence: TGTGCCAGCAGGGAGGCCCTAGCGGGTAAATACGGCAAGGAGACCCAGTACTTC.